The source of this TCR beta chain is a study of T cells in Graves' hyperthyroidism and ophthalmopathy. The germline V and J ends were trimmed by 0 bases and 7 bases, with 7 bases remaining between them. Germline V gene data show CDR1 as MNHEY and CDR2 as SMNVEV (reference sequence). The CDR3 totals 13 residues. The CDR3 regions of TCR beta were amplified from RNA transcripts. First-round RT-PCR of the TCR CDR3 relied on the HTBI primer set. Using its own MiXCR run on the multiplex PCR reads, TCRdb lists one record per CDR3 protein. Seen here are some 760,000 distinct CDR3 sequences, approximately 14% observed once, and the top ten hold roughly 10%. This clonotype was counted many times.

The receptor's source is a woman under 30 with Graves' hyperthyroidism. Sequenced material: blood. The rearrangement joins TRBV27 to TRBJ2-1; D unresolved. CDR3 coding DNA: TGTGCCAGCAGTTTATCGACCGGGAATGAGCAGTTCTTC. It is translated as CASSLSTGNEQFF.